These T cell receptor beta chains were read from a single sample in a study of blood T cells in healthy people across ages. TCRdb analysed the 5' RACE reads with MiXCR anew, one entry per CDR3 protein. The table includes more than 900,000 distinct CDR3 sequences, almost 25% detected once. These sequences were also reported in another study, on T cells of mothers and their children.

Input material: blood. The receptors shown here come from a girl aged 2 to 9 in good health. CDR3s include the opening cysteine and the closing phenylalanine or tryptophan. D genes are given only for firm matches. Some rows have no size entry. The others give once, few or many, or a class for an expanded clone.

few,TRBJ1-2,NA,TRBV14,TGTGCCAGCAGCCCCAGAGGGACCCAAGGGATGCGATTTAACTATGGCTACACCTTC,CASSPRGTQGMRFNYGYTF
few,TRBJ2-5,TRBD2,TRBV20-1,TGCGGTAGCGGGGGGATAGAGACCCAGTACTTC,CGSGGIETQYF
few,TRBJ2-4,NA,TRBV20-1,TGCAGTGCTAGAGAGGTGACAGGACCACTAGCCAAAAACATTCAGTACTTC,CSAREVTGPLAKNIQYF
few,TRBJ2-7,TRBD1,TRBV28,TGTGCCAGCAGTTGGACAGGGAAGAACGAGCAGTACTTC,CASSWTGKNEQYF
few,TRBJ2-4,NA,TRBV7-9,TGTGCCAGCAGCTGGTGGGCGGGGGCCAAAAACATTCAGTACTTC,CASSWWAGAKNIQYF
NA,TRBJ2-1,NA,TRBV29-1,TGCAGCGTTTTGACCATCTACAATGAGCAGTTCTTC,CSVLTIYNEQFF
few,TRBJ1-4,NA,TRBV12-3/TRBV12-4,TGTGCCAGCCACAACCAAGCTAAGGGAAATGAAAAACTGTTTTTT,CASHNQAKGNEKLFF
NA,TRBJ2-1,NA,TRBV9,TGTGCCAGCAGCGCCGGAACAGGATACAATGAGCAGTTCTTC,CASSAGTGYNEQFF
NA,TRBJ2-7,NA,TRBV12-3/TRBV12-4,TGTGCCAGCAGTCGGGGAGGGACAGATAACGAGCAGTACTTC,CASSRGGTDNEQYF
few,TRBJ2-1,TRBD2,TRBV7-9,TGTGCCAGCGGACCTAGCGGGGCCACGAAGGATGAGCAGTTCTTC,CASGPSGATKDEQFF
NA,TRBJ1-6,NA,TRBV9,TGTGCCAGCAGTTTCCGGGACACAGATAATTCACCCCTCCACTTT,CASSFRDTDNSPLHF
NA,TRBJ2-3,NA,TRBV12-3/TRBV12-4,TGTGCCAGCAGTTTTCTTCCTACAGGCGACCCATGGAAAACGCAGTATTTT,CASSFLPTGDPWKTQYF
NA,TRBJ1-3,TRBD1,TRBV10-2,TGCGCCAGCAGTGAGTCGCAGGGGGGATCTGGAAACACCATATATTTT,CASSESQGGSGNTIYF
NA,TRBJ2-1,NA,TRBV20-1,TGCAGTGCTGGACGGACAGTCTACAATGAGCAGTTCTTC,CSAGRTVYNEQFF
NA,TRBJ2-5,NA,TRBV19,TGTGCCAGTAGTGCCGCGGACGTAGAGACCCAGTACTTC,CASSAADVETQYF
NA,TRBJ2-3,NA,TRBV12-3/TRBV12-4,TGTGCCAGCAGTTCCTTTGCGGCGTCAGATACGCAGTATTTT,CASSSFAASDTQYF
few,TRBJ2-7,TRBD1,TRBV7-9,TGTGCCAGCAGCTTACTGGACAGGGGCTTGGGGGAGCAGTACTTC,CASSLLDRGLGEQYF
few,TRBJ2-7,NA,TRBV29-1,TGCAGCGTTGACTATGGCCGAGGGCGCGAGCAGTACTTC,CSVDYGRGREQYF
NA,TRBJ1-3,NA,TRBV28,TGTGCCAGCACTGCTACAGGGTCTGGAAACACCATATATTTT,CASTATGSGNTIYF
NA,TRBJ2-7,NA,TRBV20-1,TGCAGTGCTGTCCCCTGGCGGGCGGCCTACGAGCAGTACTTC,CSAVPWRAAYEQYF
few,TRBJ2-7,TRBD1,TRBV28,TGTGCCAGCAGTTTATGGGTCCAGGGGGTAAGCGAGCAGTACTTC,CASSLWVQGVSEQYF
NA,TRBJ2-5,NA,TRBV29-1,TGCAGCGTCCCTTCCGGAGCGTCGGAAGAGACCCAGTACTTC,CSVPSGASEETQYF
NA,TRBJ1-4,NA,TRBV4-3,TGCGCCAGCAGCCAAGATAAAGGGCAGGGCTGGGAAAAACTGTTTTTT,CASSQDKGQGWEKLFF
NA,TRBJ2-2,NA,TRBV7-9,TGTGCCAGCAGCTTAGAACAGGAAAACACCGGGGAGCTGTTTTTT,CASSLEQENTGELFF
NA,TRBJ2-5,TRBD2,TRBV3-1,TGTGCCAGCAGCCAAGGGGGACTAGGAGACAAGCAGTACTTC,CASSQGGLGDKQYF
NA,TRBJ1-2,NA,TRBV7-6,TGTGCCAGCAGCTGGAACGGGCCCAACTATGGCTACACCTTC,CASSWNGPNYGYTF
few,TRBJ2-5,NA,TRBV7-2,TGTGCCAGCACCATCGGGGTATTTCCGGAGACCCAGTACTTC,CASTIGVFPETQYF
NA,TRBJ2-7,TRBD2,TRBV10-3,TGTGCCATCAGATTAGCGGGGGTCGGCGGCGAGCAGTACTTC,CAIRLAGVGGEQYF
NA,TRBJ2-2,NA,TRBV27,TGTGCCGGCAGTTTGGGGGGCGGGGAGCTGTTTTTT,CAGSLGGGELFF
NA,TRBJ1-4,NA,TRBV4-3,TGCGCCAGCAGCCAAGTGGCAACAGTGGATTCCTTTAATGAAAAACTGTTTTTT,CASSQVATVDSFNEKLFF
few,TRBJ1-2,TRBD1,TRBV5-1,TGTGCCAGCAGTTTAGATCGGGACAGCTATGGCTACACCTTC,CASSLDRDSYGYTF
NA,TRBJ2-7,TRBD2,TRBV20-1,TGCAGTGCTAGTGGGACTAGCGGGAGGGACCGCTACGAGCAGTACTTC,CSASGTSGRDRYEQYF
NA,TRBJ2-5,TRBD2,TRBV20-1,TGCAGTGCTAGAGATCGAAGCGGGAGGGGACAAGAGACCCAGTACTTC,CSARDRSGRGQETQYF
NA,TRBJ2-3,TRBD2,TRBV7-2,TGTGCCAGCAGCCGTAGTCTGGGGACTAGCGGGCCATACACAGATACGCAGTATTTT,CASSRSLGTSGPYTDTQYF
few,TRBJ2-7,NA,TRBV7-9,TGTGCCAGCAGCTTAGCTCTACAGGCCGAGCAGTACTTC,CASSLALQAEQYF
few,TRBJ2-5,TRBD2,TRBV6-5,TGTGCCAGCAGTTACAGTTTCCCAGCGGGAGGCCAAGAGACCCAGTACTTC,CASSYSFPAGGQETQYF
NA,TRBJ2-1,NA,TRBV10-3,TGTGCCATCAGTGTCGGTAGGGGCTCCTTAAACAATGAGCAGTTCTTC,CAISVGRGSLNNEQFF
NA,TRBJ2-1,TRBD2,TRBV3-1,TGTGCCAGCAGCCCCAGTCTAGCGGGAGGTCACAATGAGCAGTTCTTC,CASSPSLAGGHNEQFF
NA,TRBJ2-2,NA,TRBV12-5,TGTGCTAGTGGAGCGGCGAACACCGGGGAGCTGTTTTTT,CASGAANTGELFF
few,TRBJ2-6,NA,TRBV29-1,TGCAGCGTTGATGGGGAAGGAGCAGGGGGGAGTACTGGGGCCAACGTCCTGACTTTC,CSVDGEGAGGSTGANVLTF
NA,TRBJ1-2,TRBD1,TRBV2,TGTGCCAGCAGCCAACCGGGACAGGGCTACACCTTC,CASSQPGQGYTF
NA,TRBJ1-5,TRBD1,TRBV28,TGTGCCAGCACCCCAGTGGCAGGGGGCAGTCAGCCCCAGCATTTT,CASTPVAGGSQPQHF
few,TRBJ2-1,TRBD1,TRBV14,TGTGCCAGCAGCCAAATCTTAGGGGGCCTCTACAATGAGCAGTTCTTC,CASSQILGGLYNEQFF
NA,TRBJ2-5,TRBD1,TRBV7-9,TGTGCCAGCAGCCCCATTAGGACAGGGGGGAAAGAGACCCAGTACTTC,CASSPIRTGGKETQYF
NA,TRBJ2-3,NA,TRBV7-2,TGTGCCAGCAGCGTCAGGGGAAGAGTGGCAGATACGCAGTATTTT,CASSVRGRVADTQYF
few,TRBJ2-7,NA,TRBV20-1,TGCAGTGCTAGAGAAGAGGGGCCTGCCTACGAGCAGTACTTC,CSAREEGPAYEQYF
NA,TRBJ1-1,NA,TRBV6-5,TGTGCCAGCAGGGACGGTGATATCGCTGAAGCTTTCTTT,CASRDGDIAEAFF